This TCR beta chain came from a study of early T cells in non-severe SARS-CoV-2 infection. The table lists this clonotype with many counts. The germline V gene encodes CDR1 SEHNR and CDR2 FQNEAQ (reference sequence). V was clipped by 5 bases and J by 10 bases; unmatched bases: 9. The CDR3 runs 15 residues. Using its own MiXCR run on the 5' RACE reads, TCRdb lists one record per CDR3 protein. The sample lists around 77,000 distinct CDR3 sequences, roughly 15% occurring once. The rearrangement joins TRBV7-9 to TRBJ1-6; 9 nucleotides line up with TRBD1. This TCR derives from an adult who was a healthcare worker with PCR-confirmed SARS-CoV-2 infection or an uninfected control (not recorded which). The input for sequencing was whole blood, taken at baseline. The CDR3 loop reads CASSATGGARSPLHF. The CDR3 DNA is TGTGCCAGCAGCGCTACAGGGGGCGCAAGGTCACCCCTCCACTTT.